This is a list of T cell receptor beta chains from one sample in a study of blood T cell repertoires in COVID-19. Sequencing was performed with immunoSEQ multiplex PCR; in TCRdb, only in-frame clones are kept and a portion is missing. The data hold approximately 97,000 clones, with about 89% observed a single time. Sequencing was done on a sample of peripheral blood. These TCRs come from a human donor in a cohort sampled during active COVID-19. The CDR3 runs from the conserved cysteine through the conserved F or W. The D gene is left open where the match is weak. Only some rows state a clone size, as once, few, many or a class for expanded clones.

cdr3_nt	cdr3_aa	clone_size	j_call	v_call	d_call
TGTGCCAGCAGTATCACCGGGACAGCGCCCTACGAGCAGTACTTC	CASSITGTAPYEQYF	-	TRBJ2-7	TRBV7-2	TRBD1
TGCGCCAGCAGGGCGGGATCTGCAGATACGCAGTATTTT	CASRAGSADTQYF	-	TRBJ2-3	TRBV5-1	-
TGTGCCAGCAGTCCGGACCGGGGGCTAGCGGGAACTAATACGCTTGGTTACGAGCAGTACTTC	CASSPDRGLAGTNTLGYEQYF	-	TRBJ2-7	TRBV28	TRBD2
TGTGCCAGCAGCCTAGCGGGAGGGCCCTCAGATACGCAGTATTTT	CASSLAGGPSDTQYF	-	TRBJ2-3	TRBV11-2	TRBD2
TGTGCCAGCAGCGGGCTTGGAGGCTATGGCTACACCTTC	CASSGLGGYGYTF	-	TRBJ1-2	TRBV9	-
TGTGCCAGCACCCCGCGGGACAGTCCCTACGAGCAGTACTTC	CASTPRDSPYEQYF	-	TRBJ2-7	TRBV9	-
TGTGCCACCAGCAACGGACAGGGCGTATATACTGAAGCTTTCTTT	CATSNGQGVYTEAFF	-	TRBJ1-1	TRBV15	TRBD1
TGTGCCAGCAGCTTCAGGGGGCAGGACTATGGCTACACCTTC	CASSFRGQDYGYTF	-	TRBJ1-2	TRBV7-3	TRBD1
TGTGCCAACCAAAACAGGGAAGGGAGCACTGAAGCTTTCTTT	CANQNREGSTEAFF	few	TRBJ1-1	TRBV6-5	-
TGTGCCATCAGTCCACTAGCGGGATTGAATGAGCAGTTCTTC	CAISPLAGLNEQFF	-	TRBJ2-1	TRBV10-3	TRBD2
TGTGCCAGCAGCGTTATGCATCCGGCTAGCGGGAGTTCCACATCGAACACCGGGGAGCTGTTTTTT	CASSVMHPASGSSTSNTGELFF	-	TRBJ2-2	TRBV21-1	-
TGTGCCAGCAGCTTCTACCGGGACAGCGATAATCAGCCCCAGCATTTT	CASSFYRDSDNQPQHF	few	TRBJ1-5	TRBV5-6	TRBD1
TGTGCCAGCAGTGAAACGGGACTTGGGGGTGAAAAACTGTTTTTT	CASSETGLGGEKLFF	-	TRBJ1-4	TRBV6-1	-
TGTGCCAGCAGCCAATCTACGGCTAGCGGGTACAATGAGCAGTTCTTC	CASSQSTASGYNEQFF	-	TRBJ2-1	TRBV16	TRBD2
TGTGCCAGCAGCTTATATCGATTTCGGTCCCGACAGACCTACTACGAGCAGTACTTC	CASSLYRFRSRQTYYEQYF	-	TRBJ2-7	TRBV7-8	-
TGTGCCAGCACGCAGGGCTGGGATCAGCCCCAGCATTTT	CASTQGWDQPQHF	-	TRBJ1-5	TRBV2	-
TGTGCCAGCAGCTCCAGGACTAGCGGGATTCGCGAGACCCAGTACTTC	CASSSRTSGIRETQYF	-	TRBJ2-5	TRBV7-3	TRBD2
TGTGCCAGCAGTTTAGCGGGAGGGGGAACCGGGGAGCTGTTTTTT	CASSLAGGGTGELFF	-	TRBJ2-2	TRBV6-5	TRBD2
TGTGCCAGCACCCTGGCCCACGAGCAGTACTTC	CASTLAHEQYF	-	TRBJ2-7	TRBV28	-
TGTGCCAGCAGCCATCCTAGCAGGGGGCGATCCTATGGCTACACCTTC	CASSHPSRGRSYGYTF	-	TRBJ1-2	TRBV9	TRBD1
TGTGCCAGCAGTCGGACAGGGGATCAGCCCCAGCATTTT	CASSRTGDQPQHF	-	TRBJ1-5	TRBV6-5	TRBD1
TGTGCCAGCAGTTACAGTGTTAGCGGCCACAATGAGCAGTTCTTC	CASSYSVSGHNEQFF	once	TRBJ2-1	TRBV6-5	-
TGTGCCAGCAGTGAACCCCAGGGTATCGGTCCTGAAGCTTTCTTT	CASSEPQGIGPEAFF	-	TRBJ1-1	TRBV2	-
TGTGCCAGCAGTCGGGACTATGGCTACACCTTC	CASSRDYGYTF	-	TRBJ1-2	TRBV28	-
TGCAGCGTTGAAGGTGTTGGGGGTAGCGGGTACGAGCAGTACTTC	CSVEGVGGSGYEQYF	few	TRBJ2-7	TRBV29-1	TRBD2
TGTGCCAGCAGTTTGCTCGGACAGGGTAATTCACCCCTCCACTTT	CASSLLGQGNSPLHF	-	TRBJ1-6	TRBV28	TRBD1
TGTGCCAGCAGCTTAAACGGGGTACAAGAGACCCAGTACTTC	CASSLNGVQETQYF	-	TRBJ2-5	TRBV7-3	-
TGTGCCAGCAGCTTAGTAAAGCTGATGGAGCAGTTCTTC	CASSLVKLMEQFF	once	TRBJ2-1	TRBV7-2	-
TGTGCCAGCAGCCAAGGCTTTAGCGGGAATACTCCCTACAATGAGCAGTTCTTC	CASSQGFSGNTPYNEQFF	-	TRBJ2-1	TRBV3-1/TRBV3-2	TRBD2
TGTGCCATCAGTGCGAAGGGGGAGACTGAAGCTTTCTTT	CAISAKGETEAFF	-	TRBJ1-1	TRBV10-3	-
TGCGCCAGCAGCCAAGATGGCGGGGCAGATACGCAGTATTTT	CASSQDGGADTQYF	-	TRBJ2-3	TRBV4-3	-
TGTGCCGGGGGAGGGGGGTGGACTGAAGCTTTCTTT	CAGGGGWTEAFF	-	TRBJ1-1	TRBV6-5	-
TGTGCCAGCAGCTTAGCAGGCGGCAGGGGACAAGAGACCCAGTACTTC	CASSLAGGRGQETQYF	-	TRBJ2-5	TRBV7-6	-
TGTGCCAGCAGTGAATCAGCAGGGGATGTGAATGGCTACACCTTC	CASSESAGDVNGYTF	-	TRBJ1-2	TRBV6-1	-
TGTGCCAGCATAAGTTGGGGCAGAGGCACTGAAGCTTTCTTT	CASISWGRGTEAFF	-	TRBJ1-1	TRBV28	-
TGTGCCAGCAGCTTGCTGGCGGGAGGAGGAGAGACCCAGTACTTC	CASSLLAGGGETQYF	-	TRBJ2-5	TRBV5-4	TRBD2
TGCGCCAGCAGCCCTCTAGCGGGAGATACCGGGGAGCTGTTTTTT	CASSPLAGDTGELFF	-	TRBJ2-2	TRBV4-1	TRBD2
TGTGCCAGCAGGATGACAGGGGCGTACAATGAGCAGTTCTTC	CASRMTGAYNEQFF	once	TRBJ2-1	TRBV27	TRBD1
TGTGCCAGCAGTTACTCGACGGGCTCAGGGTATGAGCAGTACTTC	CASSYSTGSGYEQYF	-	TRBJ2-7	TRBV6-2/TRBV6-3	-
TGTGCCACCGTGCAACAGGGGAGTCAGCCCCAGCATTTT	CATVQQGSQPQHF	-	TRBJ1-5	TRBV6-5	TRBD1
TGTGCCACCCGTTCTTCCTACGAGCAGTACTTC	CATRSSYEQYF	-	TRBJ2-7	TRBV28	-
TGTGCCAGCAGCGCCCCTTTTCAACATCAGCAGGGGCCATCTAATGAAAAACTGTTTTTT	CASSAPFQHQQGPSNEKLFF	-	TRBJ1-4	TRBV28	-
TGTGCCAGCTCACCCAGACTAGCGGGAGGATCTGGGGAGCAGTACTTC	CASSPRLAGGSGEQYF	-	TRBJ2-7	TRBV18	TRBD2
TGCAGCGTCGACAGAAGACAGGGGGCTGGCGCCGGGGAGCTGTTTTTT	CSVDRRQGAGAGELFF	-	TRBJ2-2	TRBV29-1	TRBD1
TGTGCCAGCAGTCGGTTAGATACGCAGTATTTT	CASSRLDTQYF	-	TRBJ2-3	TRBV25-1	-
TGTGCCAGCAGTGAAGCAAGGACATTCGTCGCTGAAGCTTTCTTT	CASSEARTFVAEAFF	-	TRBJ1-1	TRBV2	-
TGTGCCAGCAGCCCAAATCCCCACGAGCAGTACTTC	CASSPNPHEQYF	-	TRBJ2-7	TRBV9	-
TGTGCCAGTAGTATAGTGTGGCAGGGCAATCAGCCCCAGCATTTT	CASSIVWQGNQPQHF	medium-sized	TRBJ1-5	TRBV19	-
TGCAGCGTTACAGGGGGCGATGAGCAGTACTTC	CSVTGGDEQYF	-	TRBJ2-7	TRBV29-1	TRBD1
TGTGCCAGCAGCTCCCGACTAGCGGGATACTACAATGAGCAGTTCTTC	CASSSRLAGYYNEQFF	-	TRBJ2-1	TRBV4-2	TRBD2
TGTGCCAGCAGCTTAGAATCCCAGGGCGAGCAGTACTTC	CASSLESQGEQYF	-	TRBJ2-7	TRBV11-2	-
TGCGCCAGCAGTGATTCCGGACTAGCGGGAGGGGATGATGAGCAGTTCTTC	CASSDSGLAGGDDEQFF	few	TRBJ2-1	TRBV10-1	TRBD2
TGTGCCAGCAGCGTAGGAGCCCTTTCCCAGGTCTCTGGAAACACCATATATTTT	CASSVGALSQVSGNTIYF	-	TRBJ1-3	TRBV9	-
TGTGCCAGCAGCCAAGATTGGATTGGAGTTTACAATGAGCAGTTCTTC	CASSQDWIGVYNEQFF	-	TRBJ2-1	TRBV3-1/TRBV3-2	-
TGTGCCAGCAGCGTAGGGGCAGGCTATGGCTACACCTTC	CASSVGAGYGYTF	-	TRBJ1-2	TRBV9	-